The table lists the clone carrying this T cell receptor beta chain with a count of one. Its antigen remains unidentified. This CDR3 comprises 15 residues. Germline loops: CDR1 MDHEN, CDR2 SYDVKM. V gave up 3 bases and J gave up 0 bases, with 12 bases separating them. Assay: immunoSEQ multiplex PCR; the TCRdb copy retains only in-frame clones and omits some. The sample contains some 700,000 clones, 90% of which appear only once. This sample was taken from a study of shared clonotypes between healthy human individuals. Study-wide results and caveats: In several donors, around 5% of naive CD4 clonotypes appeared in common.

The source is a man between 18 and 35 years old in good health. Some clones in this sample may be carry-over from other donors' samples. V usage is TRBV28 and J usage is TRBJ2-7; D is possibly TRBD2 (6 bases). Sequencing was done on a sample of memory CD8+ T cells from PBMCs. Subset meaning: CD45RO+ cells pooled with CCR7-negative TemRA cells. CDR3 sequence reads: CASSLRDLSSYEQYF. CDR3 nucleotide sequence: TGTGCCAGCAGTTTGCGGGACTTAAGCTCCTACGAGCAGTACTTC.